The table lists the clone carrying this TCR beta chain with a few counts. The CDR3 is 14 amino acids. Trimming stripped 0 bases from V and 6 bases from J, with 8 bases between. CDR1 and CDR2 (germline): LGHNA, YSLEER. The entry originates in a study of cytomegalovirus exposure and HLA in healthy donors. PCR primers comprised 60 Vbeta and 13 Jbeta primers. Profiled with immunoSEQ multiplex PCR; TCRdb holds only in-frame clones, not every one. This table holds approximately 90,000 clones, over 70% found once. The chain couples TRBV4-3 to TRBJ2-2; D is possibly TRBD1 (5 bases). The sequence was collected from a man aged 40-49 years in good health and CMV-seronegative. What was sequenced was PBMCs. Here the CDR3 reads CASSQDSTAGELFF. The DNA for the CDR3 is TGCGCCAGCAGCCAAGACTCGACAGCCGGGGAGCTGTTTTTT.